This entry concerns a single T cell receptor (beta chain). What it binds is not known. Using a J-beta primer mix together with a sample-barcoded 5' primer, a second PCR was run for about 6 to 12 cycles. Researchers report that a template-switch adaptor with 12 random nucleotides tagged each cDNA molecule. MiXCR, run by TCRdb on the 5' RACE reads, gives a single entry per CDR3 protein. The data show approximately 2,000,000 distinct CDR3 sequences, approximately 39% seen once. The sample is drawn from a study of blood T cells in healthy people across ages. Study overall: T cells yielded about one barcoded beta molecule per two cells through template switching.

The V end lost 0 bases, the J end lost 8 bases, and 14 bases lay between the germline ends. The CDR3 runs 15 residues. The germline gives CDR1 PRHDT, CDR2 FYEKMQ (reference sequence). General study points: Roughly linearly, TCR beta diversity per million T cells fell as age increased.

This clonotype was obtained from a human donor in good health. Sample: blood. The J gene is TRBJ2-1, the V gene TRBV13; tentative D call: TRBD1 (5 bases). The CDR3 sequence is CASSLGDTERDEQFF. The CDR3 nucleotides read TGTGCCAGCAGCTTAGGGGACACCGAAAGGGATGAGCAGTTCTTC.